A selection of T cell receptor beta chains follows, all from one sample in a study of cytomegalovirus exposure and HLA in healthy donors. Profiling relied on immunoSEQ multiplex PCR, and the TCRdb table lists in-frame clones only, not all of them. The table shows about 120,000 clones, with about 81% occurring only once. What was sequenced was PBMCs. Every receptor here comes from a man aged 35-49 years in good health and CMV-seronegative. CDR3s include the opening cysteine and the closing phenylalanine or tryptophan. Each record gives: D gene, V gene, clone size, J gene, CDR3 DNA, CDR3 protein. The D gene is left open where the match is weak. Expanded clones are given a class, and other clones once, few, many or no size at all.

.	TRBV6-1	.	TRBJ1-6	TGTGCCAGCAGTGAAGCGGGGGGTCCCGGAAGGACCCTCCACTTT	CASSEAGGPGRTLHF
.	TRBV5-1	.	TRBJ2-7	TGCGCCAGCAGCCCCGTGGGGGCGGGGGACTTGTACGAGCAGTACTTC	CASSPVGAGDLYEQYF
.	TRBV19	once	TRBJ1-3	TGTGCCAGTAGTCCGGGGTCTGGAAACACCATATATTTT	CASSPGSGNTIYF
.	TRBV15	.	TRBJ1-2	TGTGCCACCAGCAGAGAGGAGGAGTTAATGGATGGCTACACCTTC	CATSREEELMDGYTF
TRBD2	TRBV7-2	.	TRBJ2-4	TGTGCCAGCAGCCGGAGCGGGGGGGACAAAAACATTCAGTACTTC	CASSRSGGDKNIQYF
.	TRBV9	once	TRBJ1-2	TGTGCCAGCAGCGCGGAGGGGATTTGGGGGGGCAGTGGATATGGCTACACCTTC	CASSAEGIWGGSGYGYTF
.	TRBV20-1	.	TRBJ2-7	TGCAGTGCTGGGGGGGCCGACGAGCAGTACTTC	CSAGGADEQYF
TRBD2	TRBV29-1	.	TRBJ2-7	TGCAGCGTTGAATCCGGGGGGGCCTACGAGCAGTACTTC	CSVESGGAYEQYF
TRBD1	TRBV6-6	.	TRBJ1-2	TGTGCCAGCAGTGTGGGACAGTGGTATGGCTACACCTTC	CASSVGQWYGYTF
.	TRBV7-2	.	TRBJ1-5	TGTGCCAGCAGCTCATCCAAAGGCGGAGCAAACAATCAGCCCCAGCATTTT	CASSSSKGGANNQPQHF
TRBD2	TRBV5-1	.	TRBJ2-1	TGCGCCAGCAGCTTGGTTTCTAGCGGGGGCTATGAGCAGTTCTTC	CASSLVSSGGYEQFF
.	TRBV6-6	.	TRBJ2-1	TGTGCCAGCCGAGGAGGGGTATACAATGAGCAGTTCTTC	CASRGGVYNEQFF
.	TRBV4-1	.	TRBJ2-1	TGCGCCAGCAGCCAAGTTGAGGGCGGTCAATATGAGCAGTTCTTC	CASSQVEGGQYEQFF
TRBD2	TRBV7-9	once	TRBJ2-3	TGTGCCAGCAGCTTAGTAGCGGGAAGCACAGATACGCAGTATTTT	CASSLVAGSTDTQYF
TRBD1	TRBV9	.	TRBJ2-2	TGTGCCAGCAGCGACGGACAGGGACAACTTTCGAACACCGGGGAGCTGTTTTTT	CASSDGQGQLSNTGELFF
.	TRBV5-6	.	TRBJ1-5	TGTGCCAGCAGCTTGGCTCGGGATAGCAATCAGCCCCAGCATTTT	CASSLARDSNQPQHF
.	TRBV7-2	.	TRBJ2-7	TGTGCCAGCAGCTTAGGGTCCCCCGGGACATCCGCTTACGAGCAGTACTTC	CASSLGSPGTSAYEQYF
.	TRBV21-1	once	TRBJ2-4	TGTGCCAGCAGCAAAGCCCTACCCACAGGGGCCAAAAACATTCAGTACTTC	CASSKALPTGAKNIQYF
.	TRBV27	.	TRBJ1-6	TGTGCCAGCAGTTTATCTCGGTCTTTAATTAATTCACCCCTCCACTTT	CASSLSRSLINSPLHF
TRBD2	TRBV27	.	TRBJ2-2	TGTGCCAGCAGCGCCTTCCTCGGGGGGACTAGCGATTTCCCCGGGGAGCTGTTTTTT	CASSAFLGGTSDFPGELFF
TRBD1	TRBV7-2	few	TRBJ1-2	TGTGCCAGCAGCGCCACAGGGGCTGGCTACACCTTC	CASSATGAGYTF
.	TRBV11-3	.	TRBJ1-1	TGTGCCAGCAGCCAATCAGGGTCAGTTGAAGCTTTCTTT	CASSQSGSVEAFF
.	TRBV4-3	.	TRBJ2-4	TGCGCCAGCAGCCAAGAATTGGCGCGGGGAGACTCTCAGTACTTC	CASSQELARGDSQYF
TRBD1	TRBV7-9	.	TRBJ1-4	TGTGCCAGCAACCGACAGGGGCCTACCGAAAAACTGTTTTTT	CASNRQGPTEKLFF
.	TRBV5-1	.	TRBJ2-6	TGCGCCAGTAAGGACGCTGGGGCCAACGGCCTGACTTTC	CASKDAGANGLTF
.	TRBV2	.	TRBJ2-1	TGTGCCAGCAGTGATCCTCCGGGGATTAATGAGCAGTTCTTC	CASSDPPGINEQFF
.	TRBV5-1	.	TRBJ2-5	TGCGCCAGCAGCCCTGGTCGGTCCCTGGCGGGTGAGACCCAGTACTTC	CASSPGRSLAGETQYF
TRBD1	TRBV18	.	TRBJ2-7	TGTGCCAGCTCTTCAGGGGGCGGCTACGAGCAGTACTTC	CASSSGGGYEQYF
.	TRBV29-1	.	TRBJ2-1	TGCAGCGTAGCACTTCACGGTGACAATGAGCAGTTCTTC	CSVALHGDNEQFF
TRBD2	TRBV5-1	.	TRBJ2-1	TGCGCCAGCAGCTTGAGGGGACTAAACAATGAGCAGTTCTTC	CASSLRGLNNEQFF
TRBD1	TRBV19	once	TRBJ2-1	TGTGCCAGCGGAGACAGGGCTGGGTCCCACAATGAGCAGTTCTTC	CASGDRAGSHNEQFF
.	TRBV5-1	.	TRBJ2-5	TGCGCCAGCAGCTTGCGAGCCCAAGAGACCCAGTACTTC	CASSLRAQETQYF
.	TRBV19	.	TRBJ2-2	TGTGCCAGTAGTATTGGGAGCGGGCTGTTTTTT	CASSIGSGLFF
TRBD2	TRBV6-6	once	TRBJ2-1	TGTGCCACCGGGACTAGCTTCCCCAATGAGCAGTTCTTC	CATGTSFPNEQFF
TRBD1	TRBV6-6	.	TRBJ2-1	TGTGCCAGCAGTTACCCCGGGACAGTGTCGAATGAGCAGTTCTTC	CASSYPGTVSNEQFF
TRBD1	TRBV28	.	TRBJ2-7	TGTGCCAGCACCGTTGCAGGGGGACACTACTCCTACGAGCAGTACTTC	CASTVAGGHYSYEQYF
.	TRBV18	.	TRBJ1-2	.	CASSPNWGGGTLANTF
TRBD1	TRBV6-1	.	TRBJ1-5	TGTGCCAGCAGTGGGACAGGGGTATATCAGCCCCAGCATTTT	CASSGTGVYQPQHF
.	TRBV27	.	TRBJ2-1	TGTGCCAGCACCGAACCCGATTTCAGGGGTTGGTTCAATGAGCAGTTCTTC	CASTEPDFRGWFNEQFF
TRBD1	TRBV7-2	.	TRBJ1-3	TGTGCCAGCAGCCTACACCAACAGGGGAACTCTGGAAACACCATATATTTT	CASSLHQQGNSGNTIYF
.	TRBV4-3	.	TRBJ1-1	TGCGCCAGCAGCCAAGGTACGGGGTGGGACACTGAAGCTTTCTTT	CASSQGTGWDTEAFF
TRBD1	TRBV4-2	few	TRBJ1-2	TGTGCCAGCAGCCAAGAACCCCGGGACAGGGTAGCTGGCTACACCTTC	CASSQEPRDRVAGYTF